This T cell receptor beta chain was recovered during a study of T cell repertoires in cytomegalovirus infection. The CDR3 contains 14 residues. Unmatched junction bases numbered 4, after V lost 2 bases and J lost 3 bases. CDR1 is MDHEN, CDR2 SYDVKM, per germline. TCRdb itself ran the reads through MiXCR, one entry per CDR3 protein. In the table there are 270,000 or so distinct CDR3 sequences, over 15% of which are singletons. The chain carries TRBV28 and TRBJ2-7; 7 bases align to TRBD1. This clonotype originated in a human donor in good health (CMV status not recorded). Some clones in this sample may be carry-over from other donors' samples. Sample: CD8+ T cells from PBMCs. This CDR3 is CASSLGQADYEQYF. The CDR3, as DNA: TGTGCCAGCAGTTTAGGACAGGCGGACTACGAGCAGTACTTC.